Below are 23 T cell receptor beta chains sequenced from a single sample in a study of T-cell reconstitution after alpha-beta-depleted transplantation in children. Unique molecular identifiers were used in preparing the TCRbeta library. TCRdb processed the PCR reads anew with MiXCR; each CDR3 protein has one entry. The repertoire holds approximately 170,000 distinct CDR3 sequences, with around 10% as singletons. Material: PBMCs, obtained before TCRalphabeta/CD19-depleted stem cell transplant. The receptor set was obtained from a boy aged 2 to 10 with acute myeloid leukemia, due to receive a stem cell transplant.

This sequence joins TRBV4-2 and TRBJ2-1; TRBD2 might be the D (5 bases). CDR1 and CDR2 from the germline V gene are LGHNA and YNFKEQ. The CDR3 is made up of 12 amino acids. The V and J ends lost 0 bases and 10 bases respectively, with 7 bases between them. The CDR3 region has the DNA TGTGCCAGCAGCCAAGAAGGCGGGGAGCAGTTCTTC. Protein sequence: CASSQEGGEQFF.

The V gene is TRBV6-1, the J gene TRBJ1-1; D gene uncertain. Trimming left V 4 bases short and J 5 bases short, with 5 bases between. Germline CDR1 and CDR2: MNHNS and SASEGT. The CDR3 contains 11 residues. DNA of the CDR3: TGTGCCAGCAGTGCCTGGACTGAAGCTTTCTTT. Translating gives CASSAWTEAFF.

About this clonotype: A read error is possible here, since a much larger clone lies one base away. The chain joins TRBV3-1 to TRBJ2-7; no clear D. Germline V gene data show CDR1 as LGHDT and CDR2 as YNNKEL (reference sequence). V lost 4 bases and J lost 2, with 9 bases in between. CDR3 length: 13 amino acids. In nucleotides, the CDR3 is TGTGCCAGCAGCCCGGACGGCCCCTACGAGCAGTACTTC. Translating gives CASSPDGPYEQYF.

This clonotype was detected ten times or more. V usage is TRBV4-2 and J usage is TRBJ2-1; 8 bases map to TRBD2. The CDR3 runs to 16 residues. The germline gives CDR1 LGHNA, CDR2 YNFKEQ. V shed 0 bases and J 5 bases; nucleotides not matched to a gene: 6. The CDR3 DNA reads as TGTGCCAGCAGCCAAGAAACAGCGGGAGAGCACAATGAGCAGTTCTTC. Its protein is CASSQETAGEHNEQFF.

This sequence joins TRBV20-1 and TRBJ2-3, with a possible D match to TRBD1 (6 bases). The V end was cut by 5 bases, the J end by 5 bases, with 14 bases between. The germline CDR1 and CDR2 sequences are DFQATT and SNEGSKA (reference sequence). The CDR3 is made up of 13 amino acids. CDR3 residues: CSAYLIRGDTQYF. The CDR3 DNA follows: TGCAGTGCTTACCTGATCAGGGGAGATACGCAGTATTTT.

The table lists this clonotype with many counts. The DNA for the CDR3 is TGTGCCAGCAGCTCACTGACAGGCACTGAAGCTTTCTTT. This translates into CASSSLTGTEAFF. The chain links TRBV7-8 to TRBJ1-1; D may be TRBD1 (6 bases). From germline, CDR1 is SGHVS and CDR2 FQNEAQ. The CDR3 runs 13 residues. Trimming stripped 4 bases from V and 4 bases from J, with 10 bases between.

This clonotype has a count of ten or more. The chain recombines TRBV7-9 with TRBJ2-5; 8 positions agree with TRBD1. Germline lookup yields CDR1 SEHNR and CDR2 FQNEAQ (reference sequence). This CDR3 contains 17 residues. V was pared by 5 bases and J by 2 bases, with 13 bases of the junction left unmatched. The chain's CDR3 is CASSDRGQGRVQETQYF. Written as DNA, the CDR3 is TGTGCCAGCAGCGACCGCGGACAGGGACGGGTACAAGAGACCCAGTACTTC.

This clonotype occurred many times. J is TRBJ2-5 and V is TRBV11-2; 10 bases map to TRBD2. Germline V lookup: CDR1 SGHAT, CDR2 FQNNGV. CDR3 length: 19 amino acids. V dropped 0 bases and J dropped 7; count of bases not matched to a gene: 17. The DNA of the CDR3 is TGTGCCAGCAGCTTAGAGGTGGTGGGACTAGCGAGACCAAAGGGGACCCAGTACTTC. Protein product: CASSLEVVGLARPKGTQYF.

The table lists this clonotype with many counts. The CDR3 bases are TGCGCCAGCAGCTTGGCCGGGACTAGCGGTTACACAGATACGCAGTATTTT. Its translation is CASSLAGTSGYTDTQYF. The chain combines TRBV5-1 with TRBJ2-3; 11 nucleotides align to TRBD2. This CDR3 has 17 residues. The germline gives CDR1 SGHRS, CDR2 YFSETQ. Trimming cost V 0 bases and J 2 bases; bases outside gene matches: 5.

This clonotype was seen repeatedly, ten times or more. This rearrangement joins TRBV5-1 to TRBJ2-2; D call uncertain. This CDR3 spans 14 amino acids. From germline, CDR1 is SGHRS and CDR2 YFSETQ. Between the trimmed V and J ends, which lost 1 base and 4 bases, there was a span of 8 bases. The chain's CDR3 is CASSLYRPTGELFF. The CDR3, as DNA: TGCGCCAGCAGCTTGTACAGACCCACCGGGGAGCTGTTTTTT. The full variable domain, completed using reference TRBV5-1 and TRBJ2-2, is KAGVTQTPRYLIKTRGQQVTLSCSPISGHRSVSWYQQTPGQGLQFLFEYFSETQRNKGNFPGRFSGRQFSNSRSEMNVSTLELGDSALYLCASSLYRPTGELFFGEGSRLTVL.

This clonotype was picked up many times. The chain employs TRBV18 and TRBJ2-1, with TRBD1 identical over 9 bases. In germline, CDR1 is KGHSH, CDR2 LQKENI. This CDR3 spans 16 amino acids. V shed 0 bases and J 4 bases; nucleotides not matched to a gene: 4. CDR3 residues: CASSPPFGQGYNEQFF. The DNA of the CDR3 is TGTGCCAGCTCACCACCCTTCGGACAGGGGTACAATGAGCAGTTCTTC.

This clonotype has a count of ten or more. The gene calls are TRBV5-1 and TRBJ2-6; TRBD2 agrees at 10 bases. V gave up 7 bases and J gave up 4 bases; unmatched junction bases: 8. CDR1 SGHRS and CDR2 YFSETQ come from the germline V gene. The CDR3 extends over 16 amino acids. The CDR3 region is CASYSGGAPGANVLTF. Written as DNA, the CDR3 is TGCGCCAGCTACAGCGGGGGGGCCCCCGGGGCCAACGTCCTGACTTTC. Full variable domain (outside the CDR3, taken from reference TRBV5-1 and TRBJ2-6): KAGVTQTPRYLIKTRGQQVTLSCSPISGHRSVSWYQQTPGQGLQFLFEYFSETQRNKGNFPGRFSGRQFSNSRSEMNVSTLELGDSALYLCASYSGGAPGANVLTFGAGSRLTVL.

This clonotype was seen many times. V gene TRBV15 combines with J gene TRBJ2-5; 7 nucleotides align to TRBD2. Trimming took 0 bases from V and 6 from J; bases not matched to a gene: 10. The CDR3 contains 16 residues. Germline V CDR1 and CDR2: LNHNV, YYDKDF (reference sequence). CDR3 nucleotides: TGTGCCACCAGCAGAGATCGCGGGGGAATATGGCAGACCCAGTACTTC. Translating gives CATSRDRGGIWQTQYF.

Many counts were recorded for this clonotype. CDR3 sequence: CASSPGGTSDYEQYF. For the CDR3, the DNA is TGCGCCAGCAGCCCGGGGGGGACTAGCGACTACGAGCAGTACTTC. V gene TRBV5-1 combines with J gene TRBJ2-7; 10 bases line up with TRBD2. Germline V lookup: CDR1 SGHRS, CDR2 YFSETQ. The CDR3 consists of 15 residues. V dropped 4 bases and J dropped 3; count of bases not matched to a gene: 7.

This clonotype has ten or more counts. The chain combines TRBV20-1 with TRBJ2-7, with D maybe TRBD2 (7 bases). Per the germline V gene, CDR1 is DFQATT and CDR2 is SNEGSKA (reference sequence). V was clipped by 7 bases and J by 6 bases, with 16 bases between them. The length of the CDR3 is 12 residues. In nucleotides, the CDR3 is TGCAGTGTCCAAGGGGGGGGTGCCGAGCAGTACGTC. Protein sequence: CSVQGGGAEQYV.

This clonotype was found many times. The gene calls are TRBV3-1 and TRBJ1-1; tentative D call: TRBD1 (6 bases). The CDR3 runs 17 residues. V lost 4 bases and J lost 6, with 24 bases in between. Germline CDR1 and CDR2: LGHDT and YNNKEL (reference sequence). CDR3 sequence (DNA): TGTGCCAGCAGCCCCCATGAGGGGGAAGTCTTTAAGCCTGAAGCTTTCTTT. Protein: CASSPHEGEVFKPEAFF. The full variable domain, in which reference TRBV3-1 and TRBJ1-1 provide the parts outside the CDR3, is DTAVSQTPKYLVTQMGNDKSIKCEQNLGHDTMYWYKQDSKKFLKIMFSYNNKELIINETVPNRFSPKSPDKAHLNLHINSLELGDSAVYFCASSPHEGEVFKPEAFFGQGTRLTVV.

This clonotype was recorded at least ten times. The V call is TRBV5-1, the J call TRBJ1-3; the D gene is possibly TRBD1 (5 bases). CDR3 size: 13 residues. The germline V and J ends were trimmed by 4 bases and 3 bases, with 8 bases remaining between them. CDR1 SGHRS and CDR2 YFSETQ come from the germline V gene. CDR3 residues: CASSGTDGNTIYF. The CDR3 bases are TGCGCCAGCAGCGGGACGGATGGAAACACCATATATTTT.

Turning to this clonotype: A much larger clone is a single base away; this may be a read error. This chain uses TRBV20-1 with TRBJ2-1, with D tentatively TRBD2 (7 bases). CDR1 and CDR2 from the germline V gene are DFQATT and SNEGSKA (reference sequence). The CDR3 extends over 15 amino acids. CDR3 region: CSASLRAGRGDEPFF. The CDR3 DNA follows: TGCAGTGCTAGCCTCCGGGCGGGGAGGGGGGATGAGCCGTTCTTC.

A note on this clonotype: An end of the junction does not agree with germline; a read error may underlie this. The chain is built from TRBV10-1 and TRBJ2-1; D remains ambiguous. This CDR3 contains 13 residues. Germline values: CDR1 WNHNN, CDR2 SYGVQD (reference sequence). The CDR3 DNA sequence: TGCACCAGCACGTCCGGGTCCTACAATGAGCAGTTCTTC. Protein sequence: CTSTSGSYNEQFF.

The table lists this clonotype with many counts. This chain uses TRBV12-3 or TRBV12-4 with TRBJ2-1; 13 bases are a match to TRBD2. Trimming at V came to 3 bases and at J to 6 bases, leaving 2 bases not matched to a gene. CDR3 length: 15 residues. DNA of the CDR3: TGTGCCAGCAGTTTTGGGACTAGCGGGATCAATGAGCAGTTCTTC. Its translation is CASSFGTSGINEQFF.

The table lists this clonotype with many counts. The CDR3 DNA sequence: TGCGCCAGCAGCCAAGACAGTCGGCGGGAGCACAACGAGCAGTACTTC. Its protein product is CASSQDSRREHNEQYF. The chain couples TRBV4-1 to TRBJ2-7; 7 bases match TRBD2. V shed 0 bases and J 5 bases; nucleotides not matched to a gene: 10. Germline CDR1 and CDR2: MGHRA and YSYEKL. CDR3 length: 16 amino acids.

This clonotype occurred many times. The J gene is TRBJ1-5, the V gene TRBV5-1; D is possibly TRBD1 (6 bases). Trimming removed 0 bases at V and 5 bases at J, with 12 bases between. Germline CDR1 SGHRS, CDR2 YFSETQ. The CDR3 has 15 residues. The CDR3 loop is CASSLGVGADQPQHF. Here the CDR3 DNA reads TGCGCCAGCAGCTTGGGGGTGGGGGCAGATCAGCCCCAGCATTTT.

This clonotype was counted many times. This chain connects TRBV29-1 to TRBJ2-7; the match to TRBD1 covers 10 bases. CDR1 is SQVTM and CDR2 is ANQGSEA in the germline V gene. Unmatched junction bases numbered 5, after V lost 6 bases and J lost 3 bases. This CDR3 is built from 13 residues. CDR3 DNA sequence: TGCAGCGTGACAGGGGGCAGGGGCTACGAGCAGTACTTC. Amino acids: CSVTGGRGYEQYF.